This T cell receptor beta chain was recorded in a study of T-cell reconstitution after alpha-beta-depleted transplantation in children. Trimming cost V 3 bases and J 7 bases, with 9 bases left between them. CDR1 is LGHDT and CDR2 is YNNKEL in the germline V gene (reference sequence). The CDR3 sequence is 13 residues long. The TCRbeta library was prepared with unique molecular identifiers. A single record per CDR3 protein comes from TCRdb applying MiXCR to the PCR reads. The data hold approximately 490,000 distinct CDR3 sequences, with around 12% observed a single time. V and J are TRBV3-1 and TRBJ2-2, with a possible D match to TRBD1 (6 bases). The receptor comes from a human donor who donated a stem cell graft to a child with combined immunodeficiency. Here the sequenced sample was PBMCs from the stem cell graft donor, taken from the stem cell graft. The CDR3 loop reads CASSQDRHGELFF. The CDR3 DNA reads TGTGCCAGCAGCCAGGACAGACACGGGGAGCTGTTTTTT.